Here is one T cell receptor beta chain with its context. The data were taken from a study of blood T cell repertoires in COVID-19. There are 14 residues in the CDR3. Trimming took off 3 bases at V and 5 bases at J, with 13 bases between the two ends. The germline gives CDR1 GTSNPN, CDR2 SVGIG (reference sequence). Using immunoSEQ multiplex PCR, the repertoire was profiled, and TCRdb retains in-frame clones only, with some absent. This sample has 300,000 to 400,000 clones; about 87% occur once, and the top ten carry roughly 9.9%. The sequencing input was peripheral blood. J is TRBJ2-2 and V is TRBV30; D is unresolved. This TCR was recovered from a man aged 25-45 years with COVID-19, enrolled during active disease. The CDR3 region has the DNA TGTGCCTGGAGAGTGCTAGGAAGAACCGGGGAGCTGTTTTTT. This gives the protein CAWRVLGRTGELFF.